These 15 T cell receptor beta chains originate from one sample sequenced in a study of spatial heterogeneity in lung cancer. One entry per CDR3 protein, called by TCRdb with MiXCR from the 5' RACE reads. In the table there are around 45,000 distinct CDR3 sequences, approximately 22% of which are singletons. Time point here: blood at routine non-recurrence follow-up after resection. The starting material was PBMCs, obtained at follow-up. Receptor source: a female donor with early-stage non-small cell lung cancer.

The chain couples TRBV7-3 to TRBJ2-3; D may be TRBD2 (5 bases). Trimming removed 5 bases at V and 5 bases at J, with 14 bases between. This CDR3 has 14 residues. Germline loops: CDR1 SGHTA, CDR2 FQGTGA. The CDR3 spells CASSPGGAGDTQYF. DNA of the CDR3: TGTGCCAGCAGCCCCGGAGGAGCAGGAGATACGCAGTATTTT. Combining the CDR3 with reference TRBV7-3 and TRBJ2-3 gives the whole variable domain GAGVSQTPSNKVTEKGKYVELRCDPISGHTALYWYRQSLGQGPEFLIYFQGTGAADDSGLPNDRFFAVRPEGSVSTLKIQRTERGDSAVYLCASSPGGAGDTQYFGPGTRLTVL.

The chain is built from TRBV2 and TRBJ1-5; D is uncertain. This CDR3 region has 17 residues. V was shortened by 4 bases and J by 0 bases, with 16 bases between the two germline ends. Germline V gene data show CDR1 as SNHLY and CDR2 as FYNNEI. The CDR3 loop is CASSGGMRQNSNQPQHF. Written as DNA, the CDR3 is TGTGCCAGCAGTGGAGGAATGCGGCAGAATAGCAATCAGCCCCAGCATTTT.

The J gene is TRBJ2-5, the V gene TRBV12-3 or TRBV12-4, with 14 bases that match TRBD2. This CDR3 is 18 amino acids long. The V and J ends lost 1 base and 1 base, in that order; junction bases with no gene match: 5. Written as DNA, the CDR3 is TGTGCCAGCAGTTTAGGACTAGCGGGGGGGCCTTCCCAAGAGACCCAGTACTTC. It encodes CASSLGLAGGPSQETQYF.

This clonotype was seen a handful of times. This rearrangement joins TRBV7-9 to TRBJ2-3, with 8 bases fitting TRBD2. CDR3 size: 17 residues. CDR1 is SEHNR, CDR2 FQNEAQ, per germline (reference sequence). With V trimmed by 6 bases and J by 10 bases, 21 bases remained unmatched. The CDR3 spells CASRPPTSGPLNAAQYF. CDR3 DNA sequence: TGTGCCAGCAGACCCCCAACTAGCGGTCCCCTTAACGCGGCGCAGTATTTT. Filled out from reference TRBV7-9 and TRBJ2-3, the complete variable domain reads DTGVSQNPRHKITKRGQNVTFRCDPISEHNRLYWYRQTLGQGPEFLTYFQNEAQLEKSRLLSDRFSAERPKGSFSTLEIQRTEQGDSAMYLCASRPPTSGPLNAAQYFGPGTRLTVL.

The genes are TRBV7-9 and TRBJ2-3; D may correspond to TRBD1 or TRBD2 (5 bases each). The CDR3 sequence is 14 residues long. The germline V and J ends were trimmed by 3 bases and 14 bases, with 21 bases remaining between them. Germline V gene lookup returns CDR1 SEHNR and CDR2 FQNEAQ (reference sequence). Written as DNA, the CDR3 is TGTGCCAGCAGCTTCCTCCAGGACGACTATGGGGGGTATTTT. This translates into CASSFLQDDYGGYF.

This clonotype was recorded a few times. Given the absence of the conserved phenylalanine or tryptophan at the CDR3 end, a read error is likely. The DNA is left out, because the CDR3 cannot be placed on it with certainty; the CDR3 is given as TCRdb lists it. The chain uses TRBV5-1 and TRBJ2-7; the table's D call TRBD1 went unverified against the DNA. The CDR3 adds up to 11 amino acids, both ends counted. Germline V gives CDR1 SGHRS, CDR2 YFSETQ. CDR3 protein: CASRLQLLMSL.

The chain carries TRBV10-1 and TRBJ1-5; no reliable D call. Germline CDR1 reads WNHNN; CDR2 reads SYGVQD (reference sequence). V lost 7 bases and J lost 7, with 20 bases in between. This CDR3 region has 15 residues. CDR3 nucleotide sequence: TGCGCCAGCACCCTCGGCAGACCTACCCCCCAGCCCCAGCATTTT. This gives the protein CASTLGRPTPQPQHF.

This chain connects TRBV25-1 to TRBJ1-2; D call uncertain. Germline loops: CDR1 MGHDK, CDR2 SYGVNS. V was pared by 2 bases and J by 5 bases, with 9 bases between. The CDR3 loop spans 13 amino acids. The CDR3 is CASSEIGRYGYTF. The DNA for the CDR3 is TGTGCCAGCAGTGAAATTGGCCGTTATGGCTACACCTTC.

This clonotype showed up just a few times. This chain links TRBV2 with TRBJ1-6, with D tentatively TRBD1 (5 bases). The germline V and J ends were trimmed by 5 bases and 7 bases, with 12 bases remaining between them. Germline-derived CDR1 and CDR2 are SNHLY and FYNNEI. The CDR3 has 14 residues. The CDR3 bases are TGTGCCAGCAGTTCTACGACAGCGAATTCACCCCTCCACTTT. Its translation is CASSSTTANSPLHF.

The chain couples TRBV9 to TRBJ2-1; D is ambiguous. The CDR3 sequence is 13 residues long. In germline, CDR1 is SGDLS, CDR2 YYNGEE. V lost 2 bases and J lost 3, with 6 bases in between. The CDR3 DNA sequence: TGTGCCAGCAGCGTTAGAGACTACAATGAGCAGTTCTTC. Its translation: CASSVRDYNEQFF.

This clonotype came up many times. The chain links TRBV27 to TRBJ1-1; possible D gene TRBD1, 5 bases. Germline CDR1 is MNHEY and CDR2 is SMNVEV (reference sequence). V dropped 6 bases and J dropped 5 bases, with 16 bases sitting between them. The CDR3 spans 14 residues. CDR3 in DNA: TGTGCCAGCAGGAAACGTGGGGGGAGAACTGAAGCTTTCTTT. Amino acid sequence: CASRKRGGRTEAFF.

This clonotype was observed at least ten times. The chain carries TRBV14 and TRBJ2-3; 10 bases are a match to TRBD2. Germline V gives CDR1 SGHDN, CDR2 FVKESK. The CDR3 spans 16 residues. The J segment lost 1 base and the V segment lost 3 bases, leaving 4 bases of the junction unmatched. The DNA of the CDR3 is TGTGCCAGCAGCCATTCCCTAGCGGGGGGCACAGATACGCAGTATTTT. This gives the protein CASSHSLAGGTDTQYF.

This clonotype came up many times. The V and J genes are TRBV7-9 and TRBJ2-7; possible D gene TRBD2, 6 bases. Germline V lookup: CDR1 SEHNR, CDR2 FQNEAQ (reference sequence). V was shortened by 1 base and J by 5 bases, with 15 bases between the two germline ends. The CDR3 has 15 amino acids. DNA of the CDR3: TGTGCCAGCAGCTTAGTTTCAGGGAGGTGGGACGAGCAGTACTTC. Protein sequence: CASSLVSGRWDEQYF.

At least ten counts were recorded for this clonotype. The J gene is TRBJ2-5, the V gene TRBV12-3 or TRBV12-4, with D perhaps TRBD2 (7 bases). The CDR3 runs 16 residues. V was cut by 0 bases and J by 7 bases, with 18 bases left in between. The CDR3 nucleotides read TGTGCCAGCAGTTTAGCGCCGAGGGGGGGCCTCGGGACCCAGTACTTC. Amino acids: CASSLAPRGGLGTQYF.

The V and J genes are TRBV20-1 and TRBJ2-5; 7 nucleotides align to TRBD1. There are 12 residues in the CDR3. Germline loops: CDR1 DFQATT, CDR2 SNEGSKA (reference sequence). The V segment lost 6 bases and the J segment 2 bases; nucleotides outside the gene matches: 3. This CDR3 reads CSARTGQETQYF. CDR3 DNA: TGCAGTGCAAGGACAGGACAAGAGACCCAGTACTTC.